What follows are 24 T cell receptor beta chains derived from one specimen sequenced in a study of human T cells and chemical hapten exposure. Stated time point: patch test 2, 6 weeks after DPC sensitization. The treatment denotes: therapeutic diphenylcyclopropenone sensitization with weekly scalp DPC. TCRdb re-derived calls from the RACE reads in MiXCR, one entry per CDR3 protein. Among about 380,000 distinct CDR3 sequences listed, nearly 6.5% were seen once. The sample here was whole blood, taken in connection with sensitization to the hapten diphenylcyclopropenone (DPC). The source of these receptors is a woman between 18 and 29 years old with alopecia areata. Some clones in this sample may be carry-over from other donors' samples.

This clonotype came up many times. The rearrangement uses TRBV5-4 and TRBJ1-1; a weak D match, TRBD1 (5 bases). From germline, CDR1 is SGHNT and CDR2 YYREEE (reference sequence). The V end lost 0 bases, the J end lost 1 base, and 13 bases lay between the germline ends. This CDR3 has 16 residues. The DNA of the CDR3 is TGTGCCAGCAGCTTGGGGACACCTTTGGAGAACACTGAAGCTTTCTTT. Residues: CASSLGTPLENTEAFF.

The chain links TRBV5-1 to TRBJ2-3; the D gene could be TRBD1 or TRBD2 (5 bases each). The germline V and J ends were trimmed by 0 bases and 5 bases, with 16 bases remaining between them. The CDR3 covers 16 residues. The germline gives CDR1 SGHRS, CDR2 YFSETQ. The CDR3 DNA sequence: TGCGCCAGCAGCTTGGCTCGGGGCCTCCCGGGAGATACGCAGTATTTT. Protein: CASSLARGLPGDTQYF.

The J gene is TRBJ1-5, the V gene TRBV2; 7 bases match TRBD1. The junction had 7 bases not matched to a gene; V was cut back by 4 bases and J by 7 bases. The V gene's germline CDR1 is SNHLY and CDR2 FYNNEI. This CDR3 contains 14 residues. CDR3 residues: CASSAPGGGQPQHF. DNA of the CDR3: TGTGCCAGCAGTGCCCCAGGGGGGGGGCAGCCCCAGCATTTT.

Only a few counts were recorded for this clonotype. The chain employs TRBV11-3 and TRBJ2-1, with a weak D call TRBD2 (7 bases). CDR1 is SGHNT and CDR2 is YENEEA in the germline V gene. The ends were cut back, 0 bases at V and 6 bases at J, with 12 bases in the middle. This CDR3 comprises 15 residues. The CDR3 is CASSLDRGAANEQFF. The CDR3 region has the DNA TGTGCCAGCAGCTTAGACCGGGGGGCCGCCAATGAGCAGTTCTTC.

This clonotype was recorded many times. J is TRBJ1-2 and V is TRBV29-1; D not certain. Germline V CDR1 and CDR2: SQVTM, ANQGSEA. Trimming left V 4 bases short and J 3 bases short, with 6 bases between. The length of the CDR3 is 11 residues. CDR3 nucleotide sequence: TGCAGCGTTGGTAGAGACTATGGCTACACCTTC. Translation gives CSVGRDYGYTF.

This clonotype was observed many times. This chain joins TRBV5-1 and TRBJ1-4; 8 bases agree with TRBD1. Trimming at V came to 7 bases and at J to 1 base, leaving 3 bases not matched to a gene. The germline gives CDR1 SGHRS, CDR2 YFSETQ. This CDR3 is built from 14 residues. The CDR3, as DNA: TGCGCCAGCGGACAGGGAAGAACTAATGAAAAACTGTTTTTT. Protein product: CASGQGRTNEKLFF. Looking up the rest from reference TRBV5-1 and TRBJ1-4 gives the full variable domain: KAGVTQTPRYLIKTRGQQVTLSCSPISGHRSVSWYQQTPGQGLQFLFEYFSETQRNKGNFPGRFSGRQFSNSRSEMNVSTLELGDSALYLCASGQGRTNEKLFFGSGTQLSVL.

The gene calls are TRBV4-3 and TRBJ2-2; a possible D gene is TRBD2 (5 bases). Germline assignment: CDR1 LGHNA and CDR2 YSLEER. V lost 3 bases and J lost 6, with 14 bases in between. This CDR3 is built from 15 residues. The CDR3 nucleotides read TGCGCCAGCAGCCAGGGGTCTAGCTATCCCGGGGAGCTGTTTTTT. It specifies CASSQGSSYPGELFF.

This clonotype was seen at least ten times. This sequence joins TRBV4-3 and TRBJ2-6; D unresolved. Germline CDR1 and CDR2: LGHNA and YSLEER. Trimming cost V 3 bases and J 0 bases, with 15 bases left between them. This CDR3 is built from 18 residues. In DNA form, the CDR3 reads TGCGCCAGCAGCCAGAAACGCCGGACCGACTCTGGGGCCAACGTCCTGACTTTC. This encodes CASSQKRRTDSGANVLTF.

This clonotype was seen many times. Written as DNA, the CDR3 is TGCGCCAGCAGCTTGGAGGGGACAGGGGCTGAAGCTTTCTTT. Protein: CASSLEGTGAEAFF. The chain uses TRBV5-1 and TRBJ1-1; TRBD1 matches at 10 bases. Germline CDR1 is SGHRS and CDR2 is YFSETQ. Trimming removed 0 bases from V and 6 bases from J; junction bases left unmatched: 2. The CDR3 has 14 residues.

This clonotype was seen at least ten times. V and J are TRBV5-6 and TRBJ1-4; the match to TRBD1 covers 8 bases. CDR1 is SGHDT and CDR2 is YYEEEE in the germline V gene. This CDR3 contains 15 residues. V shed 0 bases and J 8 bases; nucleotides not matched to a gene: 6. The CDR3 protein is CASSLVGQGREKLFF. In DNA, the CDR3 is TGTGCCAGCAGCTTGGTAGGACAGGGAAGGGAAAAACTGTTTTTT.

Many counts were recorded for this clonotype. This chain links TRBV3-1 with TRBJ1-4; D unclear. The V end lost 1 base, the J end lost 7 bases, and 13 bases lay between the germline ends. Germline V gene lookup returns CDR1 LGHDT and CDR2 YNNKEL (reference sequence). CDR3 length: 15 amino acids. In nucleotides, the CDR3 is TGTGCCAGCAGCCAAGGTTGGGCTTCAGGTGAAAAACTGTTTTTT. It encodes CASSQGWASGEKLFF. The full variable domain, rest sourced from reference TRBV3-1 and TRBJ1-4, is DTAVSQTPKYLVTQMGNDKSIKCEQNLGHDTMYWYKQDSKKFLKIMFSYNNKELIINETVPNRFSPKSPDKAHLNLHINSLELGDSAVYFCASSQGWASGEKLFFGSGTQLSVL.

This clonotype was recorded at least ten times. The chain links TRBV3-1 to TRBJ1-2; D remains ambiguous. The germline CDR1 and CDR2 sequences are LGHDT and YNNKEL (reference sequence). The CDR3 sequence is 13 residues long. The V gene lost 0 bases and the J gene lost 5 bases, with 7 bases spanning the gap. CDR3 residues: CASSQDPVYGYTF. CDR3 in DNA: TGTGCCAGCAGCCAAGATCCCGTTTATGGCTACACCTTC.

In its sample, this clonotype was seen a few times. V is TRBV4-2 and J is TRBJ2-4; D remains ambiguous. V gave up 2 bases and J gave up 3 bases, with 11 bases separating them. CDR1 is LGHNA, CDR2 YNFKEQ, per germline. This CDR3 has 15 amino acids. CDR3 DNA: TGTGCCAGCAGCCAACGTTTGGCCAGCAAAAACATTCAGTACTTC. This translates into CASSQRLASKNIQYF.

This rearrangement joins TRBV7-9 to TRBJ2-2; TRBD2 is a possible D gene (6 bases). The CDR3 runs to 14 residues. Germline CDR1 and CDR2: SEHNR and FQNEAQ (reference sequence). The germline V and J ends were trimmed by 0 bases and 6 bases, with 8 bases remaining between them. The CDR3 loop is CASSLARGAGELFF. The CDR3 DNA reads as TGTGCCAGCAGCTTAGCGCGGGGAGCCGGGGAGCTGTTTTTT.

The rearrangement uses TRBV7-8 and TRBJ2-5; perhaps TRBD2 as D (6 bases). Per the germline V gene, CDR1 is SGHVS and CDR2 is FQNEAQ. The CDR3 is made up of 14 amino acids. V was pared by 2 bases and J by 5 bases, with 12 bases between. CDR3 region: CASSLLASVETQYF. The DNA for the CDR3 is TGTGCCAGCAGCTTATTAGCTAGCGTGGAGACCCAGTACTTC.

This clonotype was detected a few times. The chain has TRBV5-4 and TRBJ2-5; the D is unclear. Trimming stripped 4 bases from V and 1 base from J, with 14 bases between. Germline-derived CDR1 and CDR2 are SGHNT and YYREEE (reference sequence). The CDR3 extends over 15 amino acids. The CDR3 DNA reads as TGTGCCAGCAGCCCTTCTTCGTGGTCCCAAGAGACCCAGTACTTC. As protein: CASSPSSWSQETQYF.

V is TRBV27 and J is TRBJ1-2; 8 positions match TRBD1. There are 17 residues in the CDR3. J lost 6 bases, V lost 6 bases, and 18 bases had no gene match. Germline values: CDR1 MNHEY, CDR2 SMNVEV (reference sequence). The CDR3 DNA is TGTGCCAGCAGATTTAACTATAAAGGACAGGGAAGGGATGGCTACACCTTC. It codes for CASRFNYKGQGRDGYTF.

Many counts were recorded for this clonotype. This chain links TRBV5-1 with TRBJ2-5; D gene ambiguous. The germline V and J ends were trimmed by 5 bases and 1 base, with 3 bases remaining between them. Germline V lookup: CDR1 SGHRS, CDR2 YFSETQ. The CDR3 covers 11 residues. This CDR3 is CASRFQETQYF. The CDR3 nucleotides read TGCGCCAGCAGGTTCCAAGAGACCCAGTACTTC.

This clonotype showed up many times. This sequence joins TRBV4-2 and TRBJ2-2; no clear D gene. Germline CDR1 and CDR2: LGHNA and YNFKEQ. V lost 6 bases and J lost 6, with 14 bases in between. The CDR3 has 14 amino acids. CDR3 coding DNA: TGTGCCAGCAGACCGAAAGGAGATGCCGGGGAGCTGTTTTTT. This translates into CASRPKGDAGELFF.

The table lists this clonotype with a few counts. The rearrangement uses TRBV6-2 or TRBV6-3 and TRBJ2-2, with a tentative D call TRBD1 (5 bases). Trimming cost V 8 bases and J 3 bases, with 19 bases left between them. Germline V CDR1 and CDR2: MNHEY, SVGEGT. This CDR3 comprises 16 residues. In DNA form, the CDR3 reads TGTGCCAGCTCCTACACCGGCAGGGATCACACCGGGGAGCTGTTTTTT. It specifies CASSYTGRDHTGELFF.

The CDR3 nucleotides read TGTGCCAGCAGCTTGAGCAGGGGAACTTCCTACGAGCAGTACTTC. Protein product: CASSLSRGTSYEQYF. The chain has TRBV5-5 and TRBJ2-7, with D possibly matching TRBD1 (6 bases). Germline V CDR1 and CDR2: SGHKS, YYEKEE (reference sequence). The CDR3 sequence is 15 residues long. The V and J ends lost 1 base and 1 base respectively, with 12 bases between them.

This clonotype turned up a few times. The J gene is TRBJ2-1, the V gene TRBV28, with D unresolved. The CDR3 length is 16 residues. The ends were cut back, 5 bases at V and 6 bases at J, with 20 bases in the middle. Germline CDR1 and CDR2: MDHEN and SYDVKM. The CDR3 loop is CASSHLINTGSNEQFF. The CDR3 DNA reads as TGTGCCAGCAGTCACCTCATAAACACTGGATCCAATGAGCAGTTCTTC.

As concerns this clonotype: This clone may be a read error of a much larger clone one base away. The gene calls are TRBV7-2 and TRBJ1-5; D is undetermined. V gave up 3 bases and J gave up 5 bases, with 8 bases separating them. The CDR3 consists of 13 residues. Germline assignment: CDR1 SGHTA and CDR2 FQGNSA. CDR3 amino acids: CASSLELDQPQHF. The CDR3 nucleotides are TGTGCCAGCAGCTTGGAACTCGATCAGCCCCAGCATTTT.

This clonotype came up many times. The rearrangement links TRBV28 to TRBJ1-1, with 9 bases lining up with TRBD1. The V gene's germline CDR1 is MDHEN and CDR2 SYDVKM. J was trimmed by 6 bases and V by 6 bases; bases with no gene match: 20. The CDR3 contains 18 residues. This CDR3 is CASSSLGQGPPFNAEAFF. The CDR3 region has the DNA TGTGCCAGCAGCTCATTAGGACAGGGGCCACCTTTTAACGCTGAAGCTTTCTTT.